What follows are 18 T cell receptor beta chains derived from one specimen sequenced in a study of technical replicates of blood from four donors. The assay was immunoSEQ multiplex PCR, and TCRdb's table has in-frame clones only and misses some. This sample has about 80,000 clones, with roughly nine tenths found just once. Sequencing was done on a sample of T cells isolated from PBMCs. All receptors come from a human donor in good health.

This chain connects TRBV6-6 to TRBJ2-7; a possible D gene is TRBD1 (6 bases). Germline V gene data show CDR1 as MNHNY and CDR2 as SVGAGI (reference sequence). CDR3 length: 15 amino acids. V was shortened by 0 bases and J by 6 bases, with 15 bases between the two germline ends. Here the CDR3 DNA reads TGTGCCAGCAGTTACTCACTCGCAGGGGTCGGCGAGCAGTACTTC. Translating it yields CASSYSLAGVGEQYF.

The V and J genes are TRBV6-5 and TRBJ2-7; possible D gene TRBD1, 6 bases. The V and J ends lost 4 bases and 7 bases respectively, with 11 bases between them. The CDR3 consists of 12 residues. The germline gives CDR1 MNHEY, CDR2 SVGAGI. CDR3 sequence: CASSSPGEEQYF. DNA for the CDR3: TGTGCCAGCAGTTCGCCAGGGGAAGAGCAGTACTTC.

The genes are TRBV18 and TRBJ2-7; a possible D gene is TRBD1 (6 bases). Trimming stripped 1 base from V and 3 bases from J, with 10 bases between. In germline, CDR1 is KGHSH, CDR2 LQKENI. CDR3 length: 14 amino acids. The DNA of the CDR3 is TGTGCCAGCTCACCACTGGGGGCCGGCTACGAGCAGTACTTC. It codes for CASSPLGAGYEQYF. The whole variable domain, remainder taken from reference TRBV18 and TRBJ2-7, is NAGVMQNPRHLVRRRGQEARLRCSPMKGHSHVYWYRQLPEEGLKFMVYLQKENIIDESGMPKERFSAEFPKEGPSILRIQQVVRGDSAAYFCASSPLGAGYEQYFGPGTRLTVT.

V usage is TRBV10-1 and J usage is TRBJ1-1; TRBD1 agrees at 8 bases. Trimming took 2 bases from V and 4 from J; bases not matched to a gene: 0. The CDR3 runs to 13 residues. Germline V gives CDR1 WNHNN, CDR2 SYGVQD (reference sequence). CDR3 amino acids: CASSEDRGTEAFF. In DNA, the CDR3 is TGCGCCAGCAGTGAGGACAGGGGCACTGAAGCTTTCTTT.

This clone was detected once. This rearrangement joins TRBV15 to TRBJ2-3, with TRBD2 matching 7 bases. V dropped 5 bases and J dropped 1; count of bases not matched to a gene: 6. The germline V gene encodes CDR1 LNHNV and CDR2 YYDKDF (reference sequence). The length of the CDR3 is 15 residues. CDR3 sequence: CATSQERGRTDTQYF. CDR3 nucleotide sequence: TGTGCCACCAGCCAGGAGCGGGGTCGCACAGATACGCAGTATTTT.

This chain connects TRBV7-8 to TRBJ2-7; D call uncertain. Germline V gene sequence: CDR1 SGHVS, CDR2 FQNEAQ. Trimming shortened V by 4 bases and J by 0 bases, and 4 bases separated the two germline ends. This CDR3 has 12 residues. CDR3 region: CASSWSSYEQYF. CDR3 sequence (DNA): TGTGCCAGCAGCTGGAGCTCCTACGAGCAGTACTTC.

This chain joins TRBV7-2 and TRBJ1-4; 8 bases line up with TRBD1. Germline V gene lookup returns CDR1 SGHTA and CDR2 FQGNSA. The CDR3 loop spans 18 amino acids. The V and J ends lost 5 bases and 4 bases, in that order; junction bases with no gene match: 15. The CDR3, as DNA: TGTGCCAGCAGCCTCCGAACATCCTGGACAGGGATTAATGAAAAACTGTTTTTT. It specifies CASSLRTSWTGINEKLFF. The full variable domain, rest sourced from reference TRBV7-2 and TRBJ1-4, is GAGVSQSPSNKVTEKGKDVELRCDPISGHTALYWYRQSLGQGLEFLIYFQGNSAPDKSGLPSDRFSAERTGGSVSTLTIQRTQQEDSAVYLCASSLRTSWTGINEKLFFGSGTQLSVL.

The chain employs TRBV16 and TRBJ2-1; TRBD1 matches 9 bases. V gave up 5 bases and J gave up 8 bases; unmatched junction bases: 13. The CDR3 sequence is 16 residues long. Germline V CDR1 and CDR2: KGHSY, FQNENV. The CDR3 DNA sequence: TGTGCCAGCAGCTCGGGGGGACAGGGCTCTGTATATGAGCAGTTCTTC. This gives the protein CASSSGGQGSVYEQFF.

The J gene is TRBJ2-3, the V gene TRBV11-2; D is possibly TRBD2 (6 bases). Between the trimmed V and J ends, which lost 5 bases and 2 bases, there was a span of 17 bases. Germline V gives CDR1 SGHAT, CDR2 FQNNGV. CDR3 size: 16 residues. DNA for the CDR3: TGTGCCAGCAGCCCCTATGGGCGGGGCCTCACAGATACGCAGTATTTT. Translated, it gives CASSPYGRGLTDTQYF.

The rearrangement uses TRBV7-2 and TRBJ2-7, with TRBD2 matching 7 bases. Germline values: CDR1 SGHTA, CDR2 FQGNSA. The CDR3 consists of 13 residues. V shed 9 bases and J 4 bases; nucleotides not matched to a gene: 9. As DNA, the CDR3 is TGTGCCAGAGAAGGGAGGGACCCATACGAGCAGTACTTC. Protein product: CAREGRDPYEQYF.

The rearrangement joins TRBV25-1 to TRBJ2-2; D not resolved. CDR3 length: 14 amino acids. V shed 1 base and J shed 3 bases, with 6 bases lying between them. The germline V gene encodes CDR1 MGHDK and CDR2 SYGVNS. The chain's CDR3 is CASSESRDTGELFF. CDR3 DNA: TGTGCCAGCAGTGAATCACGAGACACCGGGGAGCTGTTTTTT.

CDR3 in amino acids: CASSRDRVNTEAFF. CDR3 nucleotides: TGTGCCAGTAGCCGAGACAGGGTCAACACTGAAGCTTTCTTT. The rearrangement links TRBV19 to TRBJ1-1; TRBD1 aligns across 7 bases. Germline trimming cut 6 bases from V and 2 bases from J; bases unmatched to any gene: 6. CDR3 length equals 14 residues. Germline values: CDR1 LNHDA, CDR2 SQIVND (reference sequence).

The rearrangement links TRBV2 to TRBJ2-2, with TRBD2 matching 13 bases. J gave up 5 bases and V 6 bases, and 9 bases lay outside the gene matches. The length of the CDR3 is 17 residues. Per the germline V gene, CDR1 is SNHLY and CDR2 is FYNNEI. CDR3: CASSPGLAGVGTGELFF. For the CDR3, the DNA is TGTGCCAGCAGCCCTGGACTAGCGGGAGTTGGAACCGGGGAGCTGTTTTTT.

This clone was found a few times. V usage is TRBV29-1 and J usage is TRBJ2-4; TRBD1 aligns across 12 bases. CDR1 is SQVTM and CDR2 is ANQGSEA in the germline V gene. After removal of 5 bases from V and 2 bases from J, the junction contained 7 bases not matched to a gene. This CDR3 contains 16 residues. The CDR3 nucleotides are TGCAGCGTTATTGAGGGGACAGGGGGCTCCAAAAACATTCAGTACTTC. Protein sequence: CSVIEGTGGSKNIQYF.

CDR3: CASSLGLGNTEAFF. CDR3 sequence (DNA): TGTGCCAGCAGCCTGGGGCTGGGGAACACTGAAGCTTTCTTT. This sequence joins TRBV7-6 and TRBJ1-1; D might be TRBD1 (5 bases). The germline V gene has CDR1 SGHVS and CDR2 FNYEAQ. The V end lost 5 bases, the J end lost 1 base, and 11 bases lay between the germline ends. The CDR3 totals 14 residues.

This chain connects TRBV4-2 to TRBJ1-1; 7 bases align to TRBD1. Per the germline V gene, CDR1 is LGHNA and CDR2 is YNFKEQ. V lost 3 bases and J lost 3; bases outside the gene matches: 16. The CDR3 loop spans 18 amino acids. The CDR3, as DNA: TGTGCCAGCAGCCAGGACCGTCCGATGACAGGGTTTGACACTGAAGCTTTCTTT. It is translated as CASSQDRPMTGFDTEAFF.

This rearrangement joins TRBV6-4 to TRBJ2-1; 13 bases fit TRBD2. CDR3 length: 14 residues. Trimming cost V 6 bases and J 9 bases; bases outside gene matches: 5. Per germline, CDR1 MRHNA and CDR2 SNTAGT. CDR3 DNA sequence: TGTGCCAGCAGCGAGACTAGCGGGAGGTCTGAGCAGTTCTTC. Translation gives CASSETSGRSEQFF.

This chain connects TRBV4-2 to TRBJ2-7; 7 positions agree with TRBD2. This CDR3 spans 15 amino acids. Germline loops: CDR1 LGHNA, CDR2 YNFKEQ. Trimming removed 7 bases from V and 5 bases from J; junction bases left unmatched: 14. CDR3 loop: CASTLSGGFSDEQYF. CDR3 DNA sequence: TGTGCCAGCACCCTATCCGGGGGGTTCAGCGACGAGCAGTACTTC.